This T cell receptor (beta chain) was sequenced for a study of T cells after yellow fever vaccination. TCRdb processed the 5' RACE reads anew with MiXCR; each CDR3 protein has one entry. This sample yields hundreds of thousands of distinct CDR3 sequences, of which 15% to 20% are seen a single time; around 15% belongs to the top ten. Germline CDR1 and CDR2: SGHTA and FQGNSA. The trim removed 5 bases at V and 2 bases at J, leaving 6 bases unmatched. CDR3 size: 16 residues. The V and J genes are TRBV7-2 and TRBJ2-7, with 13 bases that match TRBD2. Sample: PBMCs, taken 15 days after the yellow fever booster vaccination. This receptor was taken from a man in his thirties or forties who received the YFV17D yellow fever vaccine. The chain's CDR3 is CASSGGGLAGTYEQYF. CDR3 sequence (DNA): TGTGCCAGCAGCGGAGGGGGACTAGCGGGAACCTACGAGCAGTACTTC.